This T cell receptor beta chain was recorded in a study of CD8 T cells in Susac syndrome. Sequencing of TCR beta covered CD8+ and CD4+ T cells obtained from blood. Controls comprised healthy donors matched for age and sex. Negative isolation was used for CD8+ and CD4+ T cells and FACS enrichment for TEMRA cells. Random hexamers were used to reverse transcribe the RNA input (about 0.45 to 1 ug). The amplification used immunoSEQ multiplex PCR on TCR beta CDR3; it spanned 54 Vbeta and 13 Jbeta. TCRdb analysed the immunoSEQ multiplex PCR reads with MiXCR anew, one entry per CDR3 protein. The sample lists some 190,000 distinct CDR3 sequences; about 95% were seen once. The CDR3 is made up of 15 amino acids. Germline assignment: CDR1 SGDLS and CDR2 YYNGEE. V lost 0 bases, J lost 4 bases, and 11 bases lay in between.

The TCR was taken from a human donor in good health. The chain uses TRBV9 and TRBJ1-5; a weak D match, TRBD1 (6 bases). Sample: CD4+ T cells from PBMCs. For the CDR3, the DNA is TGTGCCAGCAGCGTAGTGAGAGGGGGGAATCAGCCCCAGCATTTT. Its translation is CASSVVRGGNQPQHF.